This passage covers 10 T cell receptor beta chains from one sample sequenced in a study of naive and memory T cell subsets. An oligonucleotide containing a UMI was ligated to the 3' end of TCR cDNA. The SP2 primer and nested alpha and beta constant region primers amplified ligated cDNA in four rounds. MiXCR, applied by TCRdb to the 5' RACE reads, yields one record per CDR3 protein. The table shows 45,000 to 55,000 distinct CDR3 sequences, with approximately 4.5% occurring only once. The receptors stem from a female donor in good health.

This clonotype was found many times. The gene calls are TRBV20-1 and TRBJ2-3, with a possible D match to TRBD2 (6 bases). V dropped 6 bases and J dropped 1 base, with 14 bases sitting between them. CDR3 size: 14 residues. CDR1 and CDR2 from the germline V gene are DFQATT and SNEGSKA (reference sequence). The CDR3 coding sequence is TGCAGTGCCCCCCCCGTAGCGGGCACAGATACGCAGTATTTT. Translation gives CSAPPVAGTDTQYF.

This chain uses TRBV25-1 with TRBJ2-3; weak D call: TRBD2 (5 bases). This CDR3 has 14 amino acids. CDR1 and CDR2 (germline): MGHDK, SYGVNS. V shed 4 bases and J shed 1 base, with 9 bases lying between them. In nucleotides, the CDR3 is TGTGCCAGCAGTGCCGGACTGGGCACAGATACGCAGTATTTT. It encodes CASSAGLGTDTQYF.

The chain combines TRBV3-1 with TRBJ1-6; 7 bases line up with TRBD1. The germline V gene encodes CDR1 LGHDT and CDR2 YNNKEL (reference sequence). The V and J ends lost 2 bases and 5 bases, in that order; junction bases with no gene match: 3. This CDR3 has 15 amino acids. CDR3 region: CASSQWDRDNSPLHF. DNA for the CDR3: TGTGCCAGCAGCCAATGGGACAGAGATAATTCACCCCTCCACTTT.

The sample holds many counts of this clonotype. V gene TRBV24-1 combines with J gene TRBJ2-1, with TRBD1 matching 7 bases. Germline trimming cut 1 base from V and 9 bases from J; bases unmatched to any gene: 5. CDR1 is KGHDR, CDR2 SFDVKD, per germline. The CDR3 length is 14 residues. This CDR3 reads CATSDFRQGGEQFF. In nucleotides, the CDR3 is TGTGCCACCAGTGATTTCCGACAGGGTGGTGAGCAGTTCTTC.

The table lists this clonotype with many counts. The chain couples TRBV15 to TRBJ2-2, with D possibly being TRBD2 (6 bases). This CDR3 has 14 residues. V was shortened by 5 bases and J by 1 base, with 8 bases between the two germline ends. Germline V gives CDR1 LNHNV, CDR2 YYDKDF (reference sequence). DNA of the CDR3: TGTGCCACCAGCCGGGGGATGAACACCGGGGAGCTGTTTTTT. The encoded protein is CATSRGMNTGELFF.

This clonotype has ten or more counts. The rearrangement joins TRBV4-2 to TRBJ2-3, with D tentatively TRBD1 (7 bases). The V and J ends lost 0 bases and 2 bases respectively, with 27 bases between them. CDR1 and CDR2 (germline): LGHNA, YNFKEQ. The CDR3 is 21 amino acids. DNA of the CDR3: TGTGCCAGCAGCCAAGATTCTGACAGGGAGTGGGCTAGCGCCCTCACAGATACGCAGTATTTT. Its protein is CASSQDSDREWASALTDTQYF.

The sample holds many counts of this clonotype. The rearrangement joins TRBV5-1 to TRBJ1-6; TRBD1 matches at 10 bases. CDR3 size: 15 residues. Trimming took 0 bases from V and 6 from J; bases not matched to a gene: 0. CDR1 and CDR2 (germline): SGHRS, YFSETQ. CDR3 loop: CASSLGDRGNSPLHF. DNA for the CDR3: TGCGCCAGCAGCTTGGGGGACAGGGGTAATTCACCCCTCCACTTT.

There are many counts of this clonotype. The chain links TRBV2 to TRBJ2-5; unclear D gene. This CDR3 is 15 amino acids long. Germline CDR1 and CDR2: SNHLY and FYNNEI. The V and J ends lost 3 bases and 0 bases respectively, with 11 bases between them. CDR3 protein: CASSEWANNQETQYF. The CDR3 nucleotides are TGTGCCAGCAGTGAGTGGGCGAACAACCAAGAGACCCAGTACTTC.

This clonotype was seen repeatedly, ten times or more. This chain joins TRBV25-1 and TRBJ1-2; 8 bases map to TRBD1. The V and J ends lost 1 base and 8 bases, in that order; junction bases with no gene match: 6. Germline values: CDR1 MGHDK, CDR2 SYGVNS. The CDR3 has 14 amino acids. The CDR3 DNA reads TGTGCCAGCAGTGAATTCGTGACAGGGGTCGGCTACACCTTC. Amino acid sequence: CASSEFVTGVGYTF.

This clonotype was detected many times. In DNA, the CDR3 is TGCGCCAGCAGCCAGCCGGGACAGCTTTATGGCTACACCTTC. Translating it yields CASSQPGQLYGYTF. The gene calls are TRBV4-1 and TRBJ1-2, with TRBD1 matching 7 bases. V shed 3 bases and J 5 bases; nucleotides not matched to a gene: 6. There are 14 residues in the CDR3. CDR1 and CDR2 (germline): MGHRA, YSYEKL.